This paragraph reports one TCR beta chain. Its specific antigen is unknown. Mismatch with germline at one junction end may stem from a read error. The source of the sample is a study of molecular identifiers for immune sequencing clone quantification listed by TCRdb under 2018. The study in broad terms: In a replicate experiment, RNA from roughly 21,000 or 96,000 naive CD8 T cells was split into five aliquots, four of which were sequenced. This methods study used CD8 T cells to benchmark TCR RNA copy counting and molecular-identifier clustering-based TCR repertoire sequencing (MIDCIRS).

The full study reports these points: When barcode sub-clustering was omitted, TCR diversity was inflated by chimeric consensus sequences, with chimeras reaching as high as 47%. The naive libraries included spiked-in Jurkat TCR RNA (roughly ten copies' worth), and this Jurkat TCR RNA is not part of the donor repertoire. Identical TCR molecules sharing a barcode could cause highly expanded clone sizes to be underestimated. Spiked-in Jurkat TCR RNA equivalent to a single cell was reported to be detectable even among fewer than 1.2 million naive CD8 T cells. In CMV-specific effector cells, clones with more than 20 RNA copies contained over 99% of molecules, whereas in naive cells such clones contained under 1% of molecules. Modeling estimated roughly 3.2 recovered TCR RNA copies per cell, compared with about ten by digital PCR, which implies about 32% capture efficiency.

Libraries of naive CD8 T cells were built from around 20,000 to 990,000 sorted cells, with 10%, 30% or 50% of the purified RNA used. Naive CD8 T cells, defined as CD8+CD4-CCR7+CD45RA+, were FACS-sorted into RLT Plus buffer on a BD FACSAria II. Detection sensitivity was tested by spiking Jurkat RNA equal to ten TCR copies' worth into samples containing roughly 19,000-1,100,000 naive CD8 T cells. CD8 T cells were enriched with RosetteSep CD8+ T Cell Enrichment Cocktail and Ficoll-Paque, followed by ACK red cell lysis. CDR1 and CDR2, per the germline V gene, are SNHLY and FYNNEI. Counted from cysteine to phenylalanine, this CDR3 has 14 amino acids. The kept DNA is CDR3 alone, 42 bases in frame from the first base. Libraries were built with PCR. Sequencing instrument: Illumina HiSeq 4000. Bulk TCR libraries were prepared as previously described, using TCR primers listed in Table S5. The Qiagen AllPrep DNA/RNA kit was used to purify total RNA. Before any analysis, reads coming from multiple sequencing runs of the same library were combined into one pool. The study's processing was this. Reads were retained only if their TCR constant sequence matched exactly, and those retained reads were trimmed to 150 nt and grouped according to their 12-nt molecular barcodes. Reads in each barcode group were sub-clustered using a 15% Levenshtein threshold, and a quality-weighted consensus sequence was built for each RNA molecule. Non-functional sequences were removed, as were lower-count sequences one edit away from another. Based on a fit of two negative binomial distributions, barcode sub-clusters having less than 20% of the maximum read count were discarded. The public reads were reprocessed in TCRdb via fastp at Q25 and MiXCR, keeping in-frame beta chains. Rows with one shared CDR3 protein collapse into an entry with the most common genes and DNA. None of the V and J calls come from the authors' own analysis; TCRdb made them. The sample records approximately 670,000 distinct CDR3 sequences, 15% to 20% of which are singletons. The ten largest clones take up roughly 0.9% of the sample.

The receptor comes from a human donor in good health. Some libraries in this study had Jurkat cell RNA spiked in. Material: naive CD8+ T cells from blood, with Jurkat cell RNA spiked in. The cell subset or site label here, explained by the study, means: FACS-sorted CD8+CD4-CCR7+CD45RA+ naive T cells. The sequence links TRBV2 to TRBJ2-5; there is no confident call for the D gene. The nucleotide sequence reads TGTGCCAGCAGTGCACCTGGGTTACAAGGGACCCAGTACTTC. It encodes CASSAPGLQGTQYF.